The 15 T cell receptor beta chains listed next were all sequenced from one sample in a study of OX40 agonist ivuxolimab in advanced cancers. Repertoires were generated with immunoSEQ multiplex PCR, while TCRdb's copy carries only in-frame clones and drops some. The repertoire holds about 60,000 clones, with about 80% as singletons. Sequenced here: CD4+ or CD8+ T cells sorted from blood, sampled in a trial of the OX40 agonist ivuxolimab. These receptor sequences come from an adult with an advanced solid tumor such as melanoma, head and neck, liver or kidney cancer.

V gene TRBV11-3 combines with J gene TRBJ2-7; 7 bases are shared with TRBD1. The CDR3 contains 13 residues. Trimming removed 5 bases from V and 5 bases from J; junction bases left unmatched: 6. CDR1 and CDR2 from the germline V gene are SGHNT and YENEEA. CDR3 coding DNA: TGTGCCAGCAGCCGGGACAGCCTGAACGAGCAGTACTTC. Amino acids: CASSRDSLNEQYF.

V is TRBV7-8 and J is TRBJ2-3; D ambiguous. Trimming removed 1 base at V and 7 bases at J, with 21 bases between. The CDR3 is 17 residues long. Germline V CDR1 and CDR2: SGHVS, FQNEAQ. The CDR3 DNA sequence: TGTGCCAGCAGCTTAGGCGTATCCGACCTGACCCCCTATACGCAGTATTTT. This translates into CASSLGVSDLTPYTQYF.

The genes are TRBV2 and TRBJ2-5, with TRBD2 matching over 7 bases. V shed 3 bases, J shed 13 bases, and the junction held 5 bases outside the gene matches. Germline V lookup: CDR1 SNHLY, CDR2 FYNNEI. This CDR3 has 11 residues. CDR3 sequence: CASSDVLARYF. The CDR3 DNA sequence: TGTGCCAGCAGTGACGTACTAGCGAGGTACTTC.

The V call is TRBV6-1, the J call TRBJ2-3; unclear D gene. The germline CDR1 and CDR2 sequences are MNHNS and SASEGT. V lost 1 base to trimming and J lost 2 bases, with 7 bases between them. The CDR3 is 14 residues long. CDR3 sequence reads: CASSEGGNTDTQYF. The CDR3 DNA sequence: TGTGCCAGCAGTGAAGGTGGCAACACAGATACGCAGTATTTT.

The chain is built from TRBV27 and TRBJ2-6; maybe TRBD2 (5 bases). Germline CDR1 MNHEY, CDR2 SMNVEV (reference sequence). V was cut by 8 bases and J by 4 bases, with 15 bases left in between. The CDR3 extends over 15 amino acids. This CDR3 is CASSKWRAGANVLTF. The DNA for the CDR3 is TGTGCCAGCTCCAAGTGGCGGGCCGGGGCCAACGTCCTGACTTTC.

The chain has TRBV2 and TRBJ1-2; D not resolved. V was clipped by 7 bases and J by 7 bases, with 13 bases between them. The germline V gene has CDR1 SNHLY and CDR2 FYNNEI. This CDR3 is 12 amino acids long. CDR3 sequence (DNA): TGTGCCAGCACCCTACAACCAGGTGGCTACACCTTC. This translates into CASTLQPGGYTF.

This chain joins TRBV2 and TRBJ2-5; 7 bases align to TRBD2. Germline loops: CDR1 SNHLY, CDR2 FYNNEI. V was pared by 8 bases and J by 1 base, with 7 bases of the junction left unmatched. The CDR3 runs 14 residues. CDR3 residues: CASLGWGGQETQYF. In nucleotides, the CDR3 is TGTGCCAGCCTGGGGTGGGGGGGCCAAGAGACCCAGTACTTC.

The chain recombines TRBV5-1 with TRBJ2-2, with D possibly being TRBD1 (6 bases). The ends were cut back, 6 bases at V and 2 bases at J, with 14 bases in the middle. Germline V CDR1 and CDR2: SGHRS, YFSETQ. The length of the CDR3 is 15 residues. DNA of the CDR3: TGCGCCAGCACCAGCTTGACAGGAAACACCGGGGAGCTGTTTTTT. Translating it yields CASTSLTGNTGELFF. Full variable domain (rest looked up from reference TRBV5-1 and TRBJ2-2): KAGVTQTPRYLIKTRGQQVTLSCSPISGHRSVSWYQQTPGQGLQFLFEYFSETQRNKGNFPGRFSGRQFSNSRSEMNVSTLELGDSALYLCASTSLTGNTGELFFGEGSRLTVL.

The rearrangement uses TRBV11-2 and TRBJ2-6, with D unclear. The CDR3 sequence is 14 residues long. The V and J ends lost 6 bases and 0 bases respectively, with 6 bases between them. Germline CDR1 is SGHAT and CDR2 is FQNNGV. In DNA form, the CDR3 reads TGTGCCAGCAGTCTGCGCTCTGGGGCCAACGTCCTGACTTTC. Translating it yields CASSLRSGANVLTF. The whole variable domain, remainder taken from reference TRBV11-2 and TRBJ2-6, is EAGVAQSPRYKIIEKRQSVAFWCNPISGHATLYWYQQILGQGPKLLIQFQNNGVVDDSQLPKDRFSAERLKGVDSTLKIQPAKLEDSAVYLCASSLRSGANVLTFGAGSRLTVL.

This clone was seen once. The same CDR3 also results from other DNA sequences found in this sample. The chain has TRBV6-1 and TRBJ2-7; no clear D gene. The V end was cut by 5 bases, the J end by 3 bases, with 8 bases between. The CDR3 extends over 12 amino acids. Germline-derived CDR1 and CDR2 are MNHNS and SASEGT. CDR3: CASSRGVYEQYF. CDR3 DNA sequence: TGTGCCAGCAGTAGAGGAGTCTACGAGCAGTACTTC.

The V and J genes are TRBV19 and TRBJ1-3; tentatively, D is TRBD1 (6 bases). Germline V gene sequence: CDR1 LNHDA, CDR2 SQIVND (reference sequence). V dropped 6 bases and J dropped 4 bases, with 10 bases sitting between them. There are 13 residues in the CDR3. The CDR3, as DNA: TGTGCCAGTAGCACAGGGTCCGGAAACACCATATATTTT. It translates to CASSTGSGNTIYF.

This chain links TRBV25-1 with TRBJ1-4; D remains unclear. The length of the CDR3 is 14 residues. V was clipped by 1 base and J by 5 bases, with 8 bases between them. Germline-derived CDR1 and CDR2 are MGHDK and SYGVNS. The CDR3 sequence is CASSELLLNEKLFF. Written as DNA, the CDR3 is TGTGCCAGCAGTGAATTGCTACTCAATGAAAAACTGTTTTTT.

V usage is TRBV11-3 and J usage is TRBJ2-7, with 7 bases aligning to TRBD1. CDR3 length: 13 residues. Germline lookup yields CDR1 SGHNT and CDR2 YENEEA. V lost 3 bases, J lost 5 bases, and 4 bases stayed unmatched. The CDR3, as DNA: TGTGCCAGCAGCTTTACAGGGGCCCACGAGCAGTACTTC. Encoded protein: CASSFTGAHEQYF.

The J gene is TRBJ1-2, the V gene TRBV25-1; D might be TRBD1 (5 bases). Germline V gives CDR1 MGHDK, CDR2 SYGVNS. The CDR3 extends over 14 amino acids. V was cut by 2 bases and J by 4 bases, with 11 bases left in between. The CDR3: CASSEGSGIYGYTF. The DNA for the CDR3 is TGTGCCAGCAGTGAAGGGTCAGGGATCTATGGCTACACCTTC.

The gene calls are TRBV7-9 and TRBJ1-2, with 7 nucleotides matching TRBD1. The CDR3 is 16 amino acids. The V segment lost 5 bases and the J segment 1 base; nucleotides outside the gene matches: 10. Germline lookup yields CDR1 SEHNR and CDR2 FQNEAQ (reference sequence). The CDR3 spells CASSPGEGGFNYGYTF. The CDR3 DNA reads TGTGCCAGCAGCCCAGGGGAAGGGGGCTTTAACTATGGCTACACCTTC.